One and the same sample provided the 28 T cell receptor beta chains below, sequenced in a study of blood T cell repertoires in COVID-19. Some clones are missing from TCRdb's copy, which holds only in-frame ones; the method was immunoSEQ multiplex PCR. The table lists around 24,000 clones, 85% to 90% of them singletons. The sequenced sample was peripheral blood. The origin of the receptors is a human donor in a cohort sampled during active COVID-19.

This chain links TRBV6-4 with TRBJ1-6; 7 positions agree with TRBD1. The trim removed 5 bases at V and 0 bases at J, leaving 4 bases unmatched. Germline V gene lookup returns CDR1 MRHNA and CDR2 SNTAGT. This CDR3 has 16 residues. The CDR3 DNA follows: TGTGCCAGCAGTCCTGACAGGGCCTCCTATAATTCACCCCTCCACTTT. This codes for CASSPDRASYNSPLHF.

The chain is built from TRBV19 and TRBJ2-3; D is perhaps TRBD1 (6 bases). The V gene's germline CDR1 is LNHDA and CDR2 SQIVND (reference sequence). CDR3 size: 13 residues. Trimming took 8 bases from V and 2 from J, leaving 11 bases between them. The CDR3 nucleotides read TGTGCCAGTTCGACAGGTCTCACAGATACGCAGTATTTT. Amino acid sequence: CASSTGLTDTQYF.

The genes are TRBV6-5 and TRBJ2-7, with D perhaps matching TRBD2 (5 bases). This CDR3 is built from 14 residues. Per the germline V gene, CDR1 is MNHEY and CDR2 is SVGAGI. Trimming took off 8 bases at V and 0 bases at J, with 14 bases between the two ends. Here the CDR3 reads CASRFWESSYEQYF. CDR3 nucleotide sequence: TGTGCCAGCCGATTCTGGGAGAGCTCCTACGAGCAGTACTTC.

The rearrangement uses TRBV4-1 and TRBJ1-2, with D possibly TRBD1 on 5 matching bases. The CDR3 has 16 residues. Germline values: CDR1 MGHRA, CDR2 YSYEKL. Trimming pared 0 bases from V and 2 bases from J, leaving 13 bases between. In DNA, the CDR3 is TGCGCCAGCAGCCAAGATTTGGCAGGGCAAAACTATGGCTACACCTTC. It yields the protein CASSQDLAGQNYGYTF.

The V gene is TRBV27, the J gene TRBJ1-6, with D tentatively TRBD1 (5 bases). Germline CDR1 MNHEY, CDR2 SMNVEV (reference sequence). The CDR3 is 14 amino acids. V shed 3 bases and J shed 3 bases, with 6 bases lying between them. This CDR3 is CASSLGGYNSPLHF. The CDR3 DNA reads TGTGCCAGCAGTTTGGGGGGCTATAATTCACCCCTCCACTTT.

This chain links TRBV24-1 with TRBJ2-7, with 12 bases lining up with TRBD2. Germline trimming cut 4 bases from V and 7 bases from J; bases unmatched to any gene: 10. In germline, CDR1 is KGHDR, CDR2 SFDVKD. The CDR3 runs to 16 residues. The CDR3: CATSERLAGDLREQYF. CDR3 sequence (DNA): TGTGCCACCAGTGAAAGACTAGCGGGGGATCTGAGGGAGCAGTACTTC.

J is TRBJ2-7 and V is TRBV7-2; 12 bases are a match to TRBD1. This CDR3 contains 15 residues. J gave up 4 bases and V 6 bases, and 7 bases lay outside the gene matches. The germline V gene encodes CDR1 SGHTA and CDR2 FQGNSA. The CDR3 DNA reads as TGTGCCAGCAGAACCGGGACAGGGGGCATTTACGAGCAGTACTTC. Encoded protein: CASRTGTGGIYEQYF.

The chain employs TRBV28 and TRBJ2-3, with TRBD2 as a possible D gene (5 bases). CDR1 and CDR2 (germline): MDHEN, SYDVKM. V lost 7 bases and J lost 1, with 12 bases in between. This CDR3 spans 14 amino acids. Here the CDR3 reads CASNTSPRTDTQYF. The CDR3 nucleotides are TGTGCCAGCAACACTAGTCCCCGCACAGATACGCAGTATTTT.

The chain has TRBV10-3 and TRBJ1-2, with 10 bases lining up with TRBD1. Germline V gene lookup returns CDR1 ENHRY and CDR2 SYGVKD. The CDR3 has 14 residues. After removal of 10 bases from V and 4 bases from J, the junction contained 9 bases not matched to a gene. CDR3: CATNAGQGSYGYTF. CDR3 bases: TGTGCCACCAACGCGGGACAGGGGTCCTATGGCTACACCTTC.

The gene calls are TRBV27 and TRBJ1-4, with TRBD1 as a possible D gene (5 bases). The CDR3 runs 17 residues. V was shortened by 5 bases and J by 5 bases, with 21 bases between the two germline ends. Germline CDR1 is MNHEY and CDR2 is SMNVEV (reference sequence). DNA of the CDR3: TGTGCCAGCAGTCTTCGTCTGAATTGGGGGGGAAATGAAAAACTGTTTTTT. Translating it yields CASSLRLNWGGNEKLFF.

This clone has only one observation. The genes are TRBV19 and TRBJ2-1, with a weak D call TRBD2 (7 bases). Per the germline V gene, CDR1 is LNHDA and CDR2 is SQIVND (reference sequence). V was trimmed by 6 bases and J by 2 bases, leaving 11 bases between them. The CDR3 extends over 14 amino acids. The CDR3 nucleotides are TGTGCCAGTAGCTCGGGGGGCACCTACAATGAGCAGTTCTTC. It yields the protein CASSSGGTYNEQFF.

The chain couples TRBV18 to TRBJ2-3; 8 nucleotides match TRBD2. CDR1 is KGHSH, CDR2 LQKENI, per germline. The V and J ends lost 5 bases and 3 bases, in that order; junction bases with no gene match: 4. The CDR3 is 14 amino acids. The CDR3 DNA reads as TGTGCCAGCTCAGCGACTAGCGTGACAGATACGCAGTATTTT. Translation: CASSATSVTDTQYF.

This chain connects TRBV11-2 to TRBJ1-5; a weak D match, TRBD1 (5 bases). V lost 1 base to trimming and J lost 1 base, with 11 bases between them. The germline V gene encodes CDR1 SGHAT and CDR2 FQNNGV. The CDR3 covers 16 residues. This chain's CDR3 is CASSLVWGASNQPQHF. In nucleotides, the CDR3 is TGTGCCAGCAGCTTAGTGTGGGGCGCGAGCAATCAGCCCCAGCATTTT.

This chain links TRBV5-1 with TRBJ1-1; 7 nucleotides match TRBD1. CDR1 and CDR2 from the germline V gene are SGHRS and YFSETQ. V shed 1 base and J 4 bases; nucleotides not matched to a gene: 4. The CDR3 sequence is 14 residues long. CDR3 sequence reads: CASSLQGGGTEAFF. The CDR3 nucleotides read TGCGCCAGCAGCTTGCAGGGGGGAGGCACTGAAGCTTTCTTT.

This clone was counted a few times. The chain combines TRBV6-2 or TRBV6-3 with TRBJ1-1, with D perhaps matching TRBD1 (6 bases). V was cut by 3 bases and J by 0 bases, with 14 bases left in between. The CDR3 has 16 residues. Looked up from germline, CDR1 is MNHEY and CDR2 is SVGEGT. CDR3 amino acids: CASSYVTNRVNTEAFF. CDR3 DNA sequence: TGTGCCAGCAGTTATGTAACCAACAGGGTGAACACTGAAGCTTTCTTT.

V usage is TRBV7-9 and J usage is TRBJ2-1, with 13 bases aligning to TRBD2. Looked up from germline, CDR1 is SEHNR and CDR2 is FQNEAQ (reference sequence). V gave up 5 bases and J gave up 7 bases; unmatched junction bases: 5. The CDR3 loop spans 15 amino acids. The CDR3 coding sequence is TGTGCCAGCAGCGAACTAGCGGGAGGGCCAAATGAGCAGTTCTTC. Amino acids: CASSELAGGPNEQFF.

The chain recombines TRBV6-6 with TRBJ1-2, with unresolved D. Looked up from germline, CDR1 is MNHNY and CDR2 is SVGAGI (reference sequence). V dropped 1 base and J dropped 6 bases, with 15 bases sitting between them. CDR3 size: 15 residues. This CDR3 reads CASSYFSSGVNGYTF. CDR3 coding DNA: TGTGCCAGCAGTTACTTTTCATCCGGGGTAAATGGCTACACCTTC.

This sequence joins TRBV5-6 and TRBJ1-2; 9 bases are shared with TRBD1. Germline CDR1 is SGHDT and CDR2 is YYEEEE. The CDR3 has 14 residues. The V gene end was trimmed by 1 base and the J gene end by 7 bases; junction bases not matched to a gene: 5. The CDR3 region is CASSLRQGVRGYTF. DNA for the CDR3: TGTGCCAGCAGCTTGAGACAGGGGGTCCGTGGCTACACCTTC.

This clone was detected once. The rearrangement links TRBV5-6 to TRBJ2-1, with D possibly matching TRBD2 (6 bases). V lost 5 bases and J lost 10, with 16 bases in between. Looked up from germline, CDR1 is SGHDT and CDR2 is YYEEEE. The length of the CDR3 is 13 residues. The DNA for the CDR3 is TGTGCCAGCAGTCGCGGGGCAGGCAAGGAGCAGTTCTTC. It translates to CASSRGAGKEQFF. The full variable domain, rest sourced from reference TRBV5-6 and TRBJ2-1, is DAGVTQSPTHLIKTRGQQVTLRCSPKSGHDTVSWYQQALGQGPQFIFQYYEEEERQRGNFPDRFSGHQFPNYSSELNVNALLLGDSALYLCASSRGAGKEQFFGPGTRLTVL.

V gene TRBV18 combines with J gene TRBJ2-1; 12 nucleotides match TRBD2. The CDR3 contains 15 residues. The junction had 7 bases not matched to a gene; V was cut back by 4 bases and J by 9 bases. The germline V gene encodes CDR1 KGHSH and CDR2 LQKENI. The CDR3 region is CASSRGLAGSGEQFF. The CDR3 DNA sequence: TGTGCCAGCTCACGCGGACTAGCGGGATCCGGTGAGCAGTTCTTC.

V gene TRBV7-2 combines with J gene TRBJ1-1, with D unclear. This CDR3 has 12 amino acids. Germline assignment: CDR1 SGHTA and CDR2 FQGNSA. The V end was cut by 5 bases, the J end by 2 bases, with 6 bases between. The CDR3 DNA is TGTGCCAGCAGCCTAACCAACACTGAAGCTTTCTTT. Protein product: CASSLTNTEAFF.

The rearrangement links TRBV5-4 to TRBJ2-1; 7 bases agree with TRBD2. From germline, CDR1 is SGHNT and CDR2 YYREEE (reference sequence). The V gene end was trimmed by 4 bases and the J gene end by 4 bases; junction bases not matched to a gene: 8. The CDR3 has 15 residues. CDR3: CASSPGGYPYNEQFF. Written as DNA, the CDR3 is TGTGCCAGCAGCCCGGGAGGATACCCATACAATGAGCAGTTCTTC.

This chain connects TRBV12-3 or TRBV12-4 to TRBJ1-1; no clear D gene. This CDR3 has 13 amino acids. The germline V and J ends were trimmed by 6 bases and 1 base, with 9 bases remaining between them. The CDR3 DNA follows: TGTGCCAGCAGGGCCCCGCCGAACACTGAAGCTTTCTTT. This sequence encodes CASRAPPNTEAFF.

The chain is built from TRBV18 and TRBJ1-2; D is possibly TRBD1 (5 bases). Trimming removed 3 bases from V and 3 bases from J, with 17 bases in between. Germline CDR1 KGHSH, CDR2 LQKENI. The CDR3 is 16 amino acids. In DNA, the CDR3 is TGTGCCAGCTCACCGGAAAGCGGGACGGTGGACTATGGCTACACCTTC. Amino acids: CASSPESGTVDYGYTF.

The CDR3 protein is CASSEDRGVGNQPQHF. CDR3 bases: TGTGCCAGCAGTGAGGACAGGGGTGTGGGCAATCAGCCCCAGCATTTT. V is TRBV6-2 or TRBV6-3 and J is TRBJ1-5; 9 bases are a match to TRBD1. Germline V lookup: CDR1 MNHEY, CDR2 SVGEGT. V dropped 5 bases and J dropped 2; count of bases not matched to a gene: 7. The CDR3 contains 16 residues.

The chain has TRBV10-3 and TRBJ2-1; D gene uncertain. Germline V gene sequence: CDR1 ENHRY, CDR2 SYGVKD. This CDR3 has 15 residues. The V and J ends lost 2 bases and 6 bases respectively, with 14 bases between them. CDR3 sequence reads: CAISEEAAGGNEQFF. CDR3 nucleotides: TGTGCCATCAGTGAGGAGGCGGCTGGCGGCAATGAGCAGTTCTTC.

There are a few counts of this clone. V and J are TRBV20-1 and TRBJ2-7; weak D call: TRBD1 (6 bases). CDR3 length equals 11 residues. Trimming stripped 5 bases from V and 4 bases from J, with 9 bases between. Per the germline V gene, CDR1 is DFQATT and CDR2 is SNEGSKA (reference sequence). CDR3 in amino acids: CSAQGGYEQYF. The CDR3 coding sequence is TGCAGTGCTCAAGGGGGTTACGAGCAGTACTTC.

The chain employs TRBV2 and TRBJ1-3; D perhaps matches TRBD1 (5 bases). The CDR3 loop spans 15 amino acids. Deletions cut 0 bases from V and 4 bases from J, with 10 bases between. Germline loops: CDR1 SNHLY, CDR2 FYNNEI. The CDR3 loop is CASSEAGVSGNTIYF. CDR3 DNA sequence: TGTGCCAGCAGTGAAGCAGGGGTTTCGGGAAACACCATATATTTT.